This TCR beta chain was captured by sequencing in a study of blood T cell repertoires in COVID-19. The CDR3 extends over 15 amino acids. Germline CDR1 and CDR2: LNHDA and SQIVND (reference sequence). V shed 8 bases, J shed 2 bases, and the junction held 9 bases outside the gene matches. Libraries were prepared by immunoSEQ multiplex PCR; TCRdb keeps only in-frame clonotypes and omits some of them. The sample comprises over 75,000 clones, approximately 82% of which are singletons, and about a fifth rests with the top ten. Sequenced material: peripheral blood. The receptor comes from a woman between 45 and 60 years old with acute or convalescent COVID-19. This chain links TRBV19 with TRBJ1-5, with 7 bases fitting TRBD1. The CDR3 region has the DNA TGTGCCAGTCGAACAGGGGAAGGGCGCAATCAGCCCCAGCATTTT. As protein: CASRTGEGRNQPQHF.